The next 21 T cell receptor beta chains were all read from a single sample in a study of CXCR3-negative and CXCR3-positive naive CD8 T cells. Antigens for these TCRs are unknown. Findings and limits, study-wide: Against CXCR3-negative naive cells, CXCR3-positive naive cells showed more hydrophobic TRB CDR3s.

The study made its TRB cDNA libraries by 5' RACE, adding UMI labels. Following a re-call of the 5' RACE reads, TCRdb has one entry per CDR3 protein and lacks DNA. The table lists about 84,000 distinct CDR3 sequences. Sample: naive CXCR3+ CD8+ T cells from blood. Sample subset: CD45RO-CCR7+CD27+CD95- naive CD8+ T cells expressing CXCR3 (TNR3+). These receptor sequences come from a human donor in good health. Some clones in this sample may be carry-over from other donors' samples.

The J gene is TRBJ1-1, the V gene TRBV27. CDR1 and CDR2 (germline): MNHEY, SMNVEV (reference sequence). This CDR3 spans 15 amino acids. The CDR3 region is CASSLSGGLNTEAFF.

Here the CDR3 reads CSVEGSQGTYEQYF. The chain couples TRBV29-1 to TRBJ2-7; TCRdb returns TRBD2, unconfirmable since there is no DNA. CDR1 is SQVTM, CDR2 ANQGSEA, per germline. This CDR3 is 14 amino acids long.

This CDR3 reads CASSLTLGQGGGYTF. The J gene is TRBJ1-2, the V gene TRBV7-2; absent DNA, TCRdb's TRBD1 call cannot be checked. This CDR3 has 15 residues. The germline V gene encodes CDR1 SGHTA and CDR2 FQGNSA.

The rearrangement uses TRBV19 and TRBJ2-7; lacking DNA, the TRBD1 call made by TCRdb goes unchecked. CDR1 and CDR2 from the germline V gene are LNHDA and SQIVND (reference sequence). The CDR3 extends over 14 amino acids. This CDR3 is CASSLGAVEYEQYF.

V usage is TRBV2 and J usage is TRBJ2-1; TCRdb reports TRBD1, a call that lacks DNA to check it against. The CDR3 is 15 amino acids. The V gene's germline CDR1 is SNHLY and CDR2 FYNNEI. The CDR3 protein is CASDSAPSSYNEQFF.

CDR3 in amino acids: CASSLVFTGELFF. The chain has TRBV11-2 and TRBJ2-2. CDR1 and CDR2 (germline): SGHAT, FQNNGV. The CDR3 totals 13 residues.

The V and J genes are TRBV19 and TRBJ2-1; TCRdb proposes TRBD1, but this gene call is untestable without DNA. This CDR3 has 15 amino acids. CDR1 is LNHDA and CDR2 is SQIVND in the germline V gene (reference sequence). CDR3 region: CASSIGYGRTYEQFF. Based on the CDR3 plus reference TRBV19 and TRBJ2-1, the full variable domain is DGGITQSPKYLFRKEGQNVTLSCEQNLNHDAMYWYRQDPGQGLRLIYYSQIVNDFQKGDIAEGYSVSREKKESFPLTVTSAQKNPTAFYLCASSIGYGRTYEQFFGPGTRLTVL.

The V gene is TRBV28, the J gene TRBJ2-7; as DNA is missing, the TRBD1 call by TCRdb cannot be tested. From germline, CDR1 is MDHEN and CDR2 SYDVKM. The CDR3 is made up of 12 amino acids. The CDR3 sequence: CASSPVQGEQYF.

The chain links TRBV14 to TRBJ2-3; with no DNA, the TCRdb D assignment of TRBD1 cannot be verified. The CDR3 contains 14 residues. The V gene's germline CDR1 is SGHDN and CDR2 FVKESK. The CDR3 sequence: CASSQTGLTDTQYF.

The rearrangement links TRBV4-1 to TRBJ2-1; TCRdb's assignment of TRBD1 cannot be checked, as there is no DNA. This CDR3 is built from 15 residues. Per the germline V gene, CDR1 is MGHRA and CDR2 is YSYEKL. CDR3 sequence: CASSQETGSYNEQFF.

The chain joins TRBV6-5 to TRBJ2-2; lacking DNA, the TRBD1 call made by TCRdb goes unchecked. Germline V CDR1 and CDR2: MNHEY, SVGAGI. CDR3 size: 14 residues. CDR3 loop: CASSWAASGGELFF.

The CDR3 loop is CASSLGLAKNNEQFF. The rearrangement joins TRBV5-1 to TRBJ2-1; checking the TCRdb D call of TRBD2 is not possible without DNA. Germline V CDR1 and CDR2: SGHRS, YFSETQ. The CDR3 runs 15 residues. The full variable domain, completed using reference TRBV5-1 and TRBJ2-1, is KAGVTQTPRYLIKTRGQQVTLSCSPISGHRSVSWYQQTPGQGLQFLFEYFSETQRNKGNFPGRFSGRQFSNSRSEMNVSTLELGDSALYLCASSLGLAKNNEQFFGPGTRLTVL.

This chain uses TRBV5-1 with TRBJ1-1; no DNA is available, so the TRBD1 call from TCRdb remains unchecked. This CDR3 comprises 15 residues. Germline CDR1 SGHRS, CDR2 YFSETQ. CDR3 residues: CASSFTGGVRAEAFF.

The CDR3 here is CASSPESPAVEQYF. This chain links TRBV7-2 with TRBJ2-7; TCRdb designates TRBD2, a call that cannot be tested without DNA. CDR1 and CDR2 from the germline V gene are SGHTA and FQGNSA. This CDR3 is 14 amino acids long. Based on the CDR3 plus reference TRBV7-2 and TRBJ2-7, the full variable domain is GAGVSQSPSNKVTEKGKDVELRCDPISGHTALYWYRQSLGQGLEFLIYFQGNSAPDKSGLPSDRFSAERTGGSVSTLTIQRTQQEDSAVYLCASSPESPAVEQYFGPGTRLTVT.

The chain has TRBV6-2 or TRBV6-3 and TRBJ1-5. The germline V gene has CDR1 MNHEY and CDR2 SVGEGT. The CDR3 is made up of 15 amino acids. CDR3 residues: CASSYGARVNQPQHF.

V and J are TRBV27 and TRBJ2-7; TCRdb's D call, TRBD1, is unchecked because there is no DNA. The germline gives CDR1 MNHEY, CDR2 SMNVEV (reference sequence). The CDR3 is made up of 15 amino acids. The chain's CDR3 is CASSSSGGREYEQYF.

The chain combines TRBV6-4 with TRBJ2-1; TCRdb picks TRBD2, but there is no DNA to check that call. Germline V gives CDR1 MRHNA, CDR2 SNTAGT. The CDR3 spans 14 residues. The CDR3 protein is CASSVGTSSNEQFF.

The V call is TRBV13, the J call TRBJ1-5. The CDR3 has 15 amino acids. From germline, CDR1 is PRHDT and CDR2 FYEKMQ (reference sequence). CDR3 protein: CASSFGAAGNQPQHF.

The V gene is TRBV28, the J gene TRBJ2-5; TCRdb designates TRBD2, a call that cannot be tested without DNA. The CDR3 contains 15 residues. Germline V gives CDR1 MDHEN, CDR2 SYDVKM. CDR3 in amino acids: CASSFLGDSQETQYF.

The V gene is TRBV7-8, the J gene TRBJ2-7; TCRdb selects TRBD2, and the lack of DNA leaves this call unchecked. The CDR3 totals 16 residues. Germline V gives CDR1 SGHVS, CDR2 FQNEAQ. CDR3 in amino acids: CASSAWTSGSTYEQYF. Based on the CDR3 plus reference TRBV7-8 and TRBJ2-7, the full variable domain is GAGVSQSPRYKVAKRGQDVALRCDPISGHVSLFWYQQALGQGPEFLTYFQNEAQLDKSGLPSDRFFAERPEGSVSTLKIQRTQQEDSAVYLCASSAWTSGSTYEQYFGPGTRLTVT.

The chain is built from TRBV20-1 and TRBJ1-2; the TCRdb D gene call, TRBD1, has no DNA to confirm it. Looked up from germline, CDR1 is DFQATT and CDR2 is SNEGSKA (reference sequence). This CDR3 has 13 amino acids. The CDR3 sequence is CSARDFDRGGYTF.